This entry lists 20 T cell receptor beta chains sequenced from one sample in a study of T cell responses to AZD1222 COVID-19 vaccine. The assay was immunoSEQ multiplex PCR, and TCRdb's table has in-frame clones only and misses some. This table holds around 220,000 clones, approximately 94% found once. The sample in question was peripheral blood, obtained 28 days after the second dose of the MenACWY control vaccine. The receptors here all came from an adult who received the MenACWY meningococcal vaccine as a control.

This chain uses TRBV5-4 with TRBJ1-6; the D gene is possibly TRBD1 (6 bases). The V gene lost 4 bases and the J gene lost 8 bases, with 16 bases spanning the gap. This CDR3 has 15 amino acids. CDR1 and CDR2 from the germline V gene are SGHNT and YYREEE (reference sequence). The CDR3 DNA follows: TGTGCCAGCAGCCCCATCCAGGGGATGGATTCACCCCTCCACTTT. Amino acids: CASSPIQGMDSPLHF.

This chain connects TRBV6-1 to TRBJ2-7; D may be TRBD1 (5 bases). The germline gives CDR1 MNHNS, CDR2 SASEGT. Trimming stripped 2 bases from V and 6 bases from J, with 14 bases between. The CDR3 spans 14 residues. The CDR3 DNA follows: TGTGCCAGCAGTGAACGGGTAGGGGAAGGCGAGCAGTACTTC. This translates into CASSERVGEGEQYF.

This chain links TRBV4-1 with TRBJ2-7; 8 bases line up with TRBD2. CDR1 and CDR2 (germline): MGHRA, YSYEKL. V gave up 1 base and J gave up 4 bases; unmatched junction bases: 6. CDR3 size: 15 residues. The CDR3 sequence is CASSQVSSGPYEQYF. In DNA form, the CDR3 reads TGCGCCAGCAGCCAAGTGTCTAGCGGGCCTTACGAGCAGTACTTC.

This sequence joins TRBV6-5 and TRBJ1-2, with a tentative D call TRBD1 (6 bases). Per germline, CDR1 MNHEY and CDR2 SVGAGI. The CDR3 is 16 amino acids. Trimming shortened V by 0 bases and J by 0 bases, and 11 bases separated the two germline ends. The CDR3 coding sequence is TGTGCCAGCAGTTACTCGACGACAGGTTCTAACTATGGCTACACCTTC. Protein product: CASSYSTTGSNYGYTF.

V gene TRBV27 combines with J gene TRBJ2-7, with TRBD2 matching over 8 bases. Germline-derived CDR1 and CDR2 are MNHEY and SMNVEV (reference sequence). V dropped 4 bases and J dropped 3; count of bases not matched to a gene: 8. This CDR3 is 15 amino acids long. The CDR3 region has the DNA TGTGCCAGCAGTTATGCGGGGGGCGGGAGCTACGAGCAGTACTTC. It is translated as CASSYAGGGSYEQYF.

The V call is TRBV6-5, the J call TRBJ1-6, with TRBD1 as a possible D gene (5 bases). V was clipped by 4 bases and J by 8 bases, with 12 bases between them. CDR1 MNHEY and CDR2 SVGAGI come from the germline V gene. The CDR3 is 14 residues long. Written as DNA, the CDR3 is TGTGCCAGCAGTTCGGGGCCCGAGTATTCACCCCTCCACTTT. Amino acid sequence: CASSSGPEYSPLHF.

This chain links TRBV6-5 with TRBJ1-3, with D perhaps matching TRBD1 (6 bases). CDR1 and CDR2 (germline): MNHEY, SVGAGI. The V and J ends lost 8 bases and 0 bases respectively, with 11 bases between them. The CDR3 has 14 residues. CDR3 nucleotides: TGTGCCAGCCGGACAGTTCCCTCTGGAAACACCATATATTTT. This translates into CASRTVPSGNTIYF.

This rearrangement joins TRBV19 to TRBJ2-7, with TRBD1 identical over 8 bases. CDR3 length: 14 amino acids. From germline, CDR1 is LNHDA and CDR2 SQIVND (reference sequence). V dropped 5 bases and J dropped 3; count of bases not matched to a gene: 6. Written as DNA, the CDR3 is TGTGCCAGTAGTCAAGGACAGGGAGGCTACGAGCAGTACTTC. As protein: CASSQGQGGYEQYF.

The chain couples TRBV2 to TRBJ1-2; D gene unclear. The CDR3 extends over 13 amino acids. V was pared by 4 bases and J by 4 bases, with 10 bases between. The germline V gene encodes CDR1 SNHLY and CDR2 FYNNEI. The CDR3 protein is CASSGSLSYGYTF. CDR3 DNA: TGTGCCAGCAGTGGTAGCCTCAGCTATGGCTACACCTTC.

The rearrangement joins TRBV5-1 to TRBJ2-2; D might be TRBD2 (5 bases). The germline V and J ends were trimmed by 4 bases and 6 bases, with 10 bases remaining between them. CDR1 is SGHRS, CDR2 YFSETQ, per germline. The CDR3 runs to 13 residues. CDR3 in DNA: TGCGCCAGCAGCCCCGGGGTTCCCGGGGAGCTGTTTTTT. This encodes CASSPGVPGELFF.

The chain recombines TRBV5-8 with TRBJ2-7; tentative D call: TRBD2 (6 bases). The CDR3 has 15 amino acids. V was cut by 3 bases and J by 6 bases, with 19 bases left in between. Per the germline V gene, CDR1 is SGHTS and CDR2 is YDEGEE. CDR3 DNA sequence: TGTGCCAGCAGCTCCGCTCGGCCCGTGGGGGGCGAGCAGTACTTC. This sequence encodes CASSSARPVGGEQYF.

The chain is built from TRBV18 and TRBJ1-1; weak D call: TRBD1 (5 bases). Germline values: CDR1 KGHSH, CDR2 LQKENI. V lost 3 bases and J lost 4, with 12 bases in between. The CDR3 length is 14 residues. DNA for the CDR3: TGTGCCAGCTCACCGGGGCAGGCGACCACTGAAGCTTTCTTT. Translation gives CASSPGQATTEAFF.

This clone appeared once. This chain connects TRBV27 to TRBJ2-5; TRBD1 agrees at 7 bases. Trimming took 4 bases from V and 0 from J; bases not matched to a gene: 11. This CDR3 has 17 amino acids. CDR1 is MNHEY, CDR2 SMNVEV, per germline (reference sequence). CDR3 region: CASSSLKTGRHQETQYF. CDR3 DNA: TGTGCCAGCAGTTCACTAAAGACAGGGCGCCACCAAGAGACCCAGTACTTC.

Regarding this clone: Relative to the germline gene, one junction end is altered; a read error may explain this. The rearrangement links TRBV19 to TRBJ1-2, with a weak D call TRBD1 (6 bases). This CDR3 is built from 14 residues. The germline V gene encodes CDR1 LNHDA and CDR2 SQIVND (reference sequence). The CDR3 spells CVSSPGANNYGYTF. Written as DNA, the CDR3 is TGTGTCAGTAGTCCAGGGGCGAATAACTATGGCTACACCTTC.

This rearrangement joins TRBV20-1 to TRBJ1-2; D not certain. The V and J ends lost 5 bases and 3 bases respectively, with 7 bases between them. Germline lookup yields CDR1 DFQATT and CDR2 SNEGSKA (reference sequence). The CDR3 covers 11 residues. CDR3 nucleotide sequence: TGCAGTGCTGCGGACCACTATGGCTACACCTTC. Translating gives CSAADHYGYTF.

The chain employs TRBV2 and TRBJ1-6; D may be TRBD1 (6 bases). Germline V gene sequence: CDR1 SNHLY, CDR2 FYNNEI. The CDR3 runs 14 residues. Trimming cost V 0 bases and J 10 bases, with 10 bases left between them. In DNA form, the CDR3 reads TGTGCCAGCAGTGAAGCAGGGGGGAGCTCACCCCTCCACTTT. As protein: CASSEAGGSSPLHF. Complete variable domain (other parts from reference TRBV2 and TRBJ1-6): EPEVTQTPSHQVTQMGQEVILRCVPISNHLYFYWYRQILGQKVEFLVSFYNNEISEKSEIFDDQFSVERPDGSNFTLKIRSTKLEDSAMYFCASSEAGGSSPLHFGNGTRLTVT.

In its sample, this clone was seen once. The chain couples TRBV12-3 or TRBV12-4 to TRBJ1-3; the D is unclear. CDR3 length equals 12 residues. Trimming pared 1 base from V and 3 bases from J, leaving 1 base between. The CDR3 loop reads CASSLGGNTIYF. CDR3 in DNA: TGTGCCAGCAGTTTAGGTGGAAACACCATATATTTT.

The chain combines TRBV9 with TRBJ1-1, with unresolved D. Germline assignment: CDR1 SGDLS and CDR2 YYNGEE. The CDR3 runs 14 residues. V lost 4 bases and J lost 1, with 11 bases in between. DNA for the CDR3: TGTGCCAGCAGCCCCGGCCACTCGAACACTGAAGCTTTCTTT. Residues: CASSPGHSNTEAFF.

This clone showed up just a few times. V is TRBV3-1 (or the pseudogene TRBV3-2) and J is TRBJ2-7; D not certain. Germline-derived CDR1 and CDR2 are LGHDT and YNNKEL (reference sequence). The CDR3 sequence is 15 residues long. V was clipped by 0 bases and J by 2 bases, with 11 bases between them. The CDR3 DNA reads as TGTGCCAGCAGCCAAGACCCCCACCTGGCCTACGAGCAGTACTTC. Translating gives CASSQDPHLAYEQYF.

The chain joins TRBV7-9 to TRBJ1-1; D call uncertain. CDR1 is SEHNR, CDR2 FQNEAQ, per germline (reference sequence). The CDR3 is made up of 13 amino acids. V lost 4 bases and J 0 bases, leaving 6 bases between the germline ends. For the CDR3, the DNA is TGTGCCAGCAGCTCCACAGTGAACACTGAAGCTTTCTTT. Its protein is CASSSTVNTEAFF.